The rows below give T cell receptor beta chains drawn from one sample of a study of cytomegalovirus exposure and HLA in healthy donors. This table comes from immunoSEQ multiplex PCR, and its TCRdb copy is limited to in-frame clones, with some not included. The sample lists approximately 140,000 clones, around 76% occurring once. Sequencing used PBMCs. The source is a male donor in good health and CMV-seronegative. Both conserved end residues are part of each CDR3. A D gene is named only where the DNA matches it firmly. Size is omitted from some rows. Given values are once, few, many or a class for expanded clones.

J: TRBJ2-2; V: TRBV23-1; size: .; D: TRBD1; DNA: TGCGCCAGCAGTCTCAGACCGGGACAGGACACCGGGGAGCTGTTTTTT; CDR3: CASSLRPGQDTGELFF
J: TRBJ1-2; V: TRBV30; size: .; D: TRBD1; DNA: TGTGCCTGGAGTGGGGGGACAGGGGACTATGGCTACACCTTC; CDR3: CAWSGGTGDYGYTF
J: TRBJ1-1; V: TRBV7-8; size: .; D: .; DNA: TGTGCCAGCAGCTTAGCACGACAAGCTTTCGAAAACACTGAAGCTTTCTTT; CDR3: CASSLARQAFENTEAFF
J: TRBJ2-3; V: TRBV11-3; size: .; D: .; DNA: TGTGCCAGCAGCTTACAGGGTGGGACAGATACGCAGTATTTT; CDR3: CASSLQGGTDTQYF
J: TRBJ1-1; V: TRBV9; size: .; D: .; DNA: TGTGCCAGCAGCGTAGTGGGAGTGAACACTGAAGCTTTCTTT; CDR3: CASSVVGVNTEAFF
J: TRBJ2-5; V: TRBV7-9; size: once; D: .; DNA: TGTGCCAGCAGCTTAGATATTCAAGAGACCCAGTACTTC; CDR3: CASSLDIQETQYF
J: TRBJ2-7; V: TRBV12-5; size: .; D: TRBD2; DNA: TGTGCTAGTGCTCTAGCGGAAACCAGCTCCTACGAGCAGTACTTC; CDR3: CASALAETSSYEQYF
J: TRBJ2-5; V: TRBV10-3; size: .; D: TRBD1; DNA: TGTGCCATCACGGACAGGAGTTTGGAGACCCAGTACTTC; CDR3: CAITDRSLETQYF
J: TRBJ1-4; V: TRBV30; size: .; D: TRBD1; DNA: TGTGCCTGGAGTAAGACAGGGGCAACTAATGAAAAACTGTTTTTT; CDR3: CAWSKTGATNEKLFF
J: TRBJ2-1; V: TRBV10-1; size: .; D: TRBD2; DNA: TGCGCCAGCAGTCCACAAACTAGCGGGGCATACAATGAGCAGTTCTTC; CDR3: CASSPQTSGAYNEQFF
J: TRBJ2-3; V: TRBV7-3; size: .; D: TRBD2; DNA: TGTGCCAGCAGCTTAGGTTGGCCTAGCGGGGGGGAAAGCACAGATACGCAGTATTTT; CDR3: CASSLGWPSGGESTDTQYF
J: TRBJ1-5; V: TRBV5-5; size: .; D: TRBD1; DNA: TGTGCCAGCAGCTTCGGACAGGGTAAGAATCAGCCCCAGCATTTT; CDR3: CASSFGQGKNQPQHF
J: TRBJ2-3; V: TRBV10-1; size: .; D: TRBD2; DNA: TGCGCCAGCAGTGAGTACAGACTAGCGGGGGGGCGGACAGATACGCAGTATTTT; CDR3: CASSEYRLAGGRTDTQYF
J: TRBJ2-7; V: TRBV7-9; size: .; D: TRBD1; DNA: TGTGCCAGCAGCCCATCAGGGGGCGGACTGGGCGAGCAGTACTTC; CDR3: CASSPSGGGLGEQYF
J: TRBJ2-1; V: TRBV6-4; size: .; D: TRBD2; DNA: TGTGCCAGCAGTCCCCTTAGCGGGGGACAGAGATCAGAAAATTACAATGAGCAGTTCTTC; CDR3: CASSPLSGGQRSENYNEQFF
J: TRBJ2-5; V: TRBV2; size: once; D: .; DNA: TGTGCCAGCAGTCCACTTCTGGAGCAGTACTTC; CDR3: CASSPLLEQYF
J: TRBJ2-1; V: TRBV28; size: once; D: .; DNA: TGTGCCAGCAGTTTTCTGGGGACTGTAACCTACAATGAGCAGTTCTTC; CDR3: CASSFLGTVTYNEQFF
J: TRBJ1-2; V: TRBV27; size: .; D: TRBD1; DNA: TGTGCCAGCAGTTTAAGCTTTGGACAGGGAGGATCCCTCCTTGGCTACACCTTC; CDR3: CASSLSFGQGGSLLGYTF
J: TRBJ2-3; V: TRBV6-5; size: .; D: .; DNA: TGTGCCAGCAGTTACTCGAGGGAGTGGGCAGATACGCAGTATTTT; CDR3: CASSYSREWADTQYF
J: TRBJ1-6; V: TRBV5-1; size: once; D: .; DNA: TGCGCCAGCAGCTTGCGGCGGGGCCAATTAGGGGAGCTCCACTTT; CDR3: CASSLRRGQLGELHF
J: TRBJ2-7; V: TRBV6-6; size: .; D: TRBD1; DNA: TGTGCCAGCAGCCCGGGACAGGGGGGTTTGGACGAGCAGTACTTC; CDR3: CASSPGQGGLDEQYF
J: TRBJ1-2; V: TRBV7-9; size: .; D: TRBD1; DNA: TGTGCCAGCAGCTTCCCACAGGGGACGGTCTATGGCTACACCTTC; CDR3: CASSFPQGTVYGYTF
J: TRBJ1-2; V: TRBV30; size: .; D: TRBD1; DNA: TGTGCCTGGACTCGGACAGGGGGGGAATATTTTGGCTACACCTTC; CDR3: CAWTRTGGEYFGYTF
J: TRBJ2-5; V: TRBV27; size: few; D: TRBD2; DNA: TGTGCCAGCAGTGTGGGACTAGCTAATCGGGAGACCCAGTACTTC; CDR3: CASSVGLANRETQYF
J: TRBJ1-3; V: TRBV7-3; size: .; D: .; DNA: TGTGCCAGCAGCCTATCTAGAGGGCCTGGAAACACCATATATTTT; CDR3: CASSLSRGPGNTIYF
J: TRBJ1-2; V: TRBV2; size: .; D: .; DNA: TGTGCCAGCAGTGAGAGGGAATGGATCGGCTACACCTTC; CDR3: CASSEREWIGYTF
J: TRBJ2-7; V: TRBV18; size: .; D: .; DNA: TGTGCCAGCTCACCTTGGAGGGACGAGCAGTACTTC; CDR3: CASSPWRDEQYF
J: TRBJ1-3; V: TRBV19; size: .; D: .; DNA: TGTGCCACCGCCGAGACAGGAGTCGGAAACACCATATATTTT; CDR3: CATAETGVGNTIYF
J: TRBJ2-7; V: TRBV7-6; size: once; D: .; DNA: TGTGCCAGCAGCTTAGGACAGGAGTCTTTAGAGCAGTACTTC; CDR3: CASSLGQESLEQYF
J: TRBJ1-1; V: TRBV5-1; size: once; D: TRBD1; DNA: TGCGCCAGCAGCTTCCAGGGGGCCGCGAACACTGAAGCTTTCTTT; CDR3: CASSFQGAANTEAFF
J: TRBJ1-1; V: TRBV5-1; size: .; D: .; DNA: TGCGCCAGCAGCTTGGACCTCGGACAGCCGAACACTGAAGCTTTCTTT; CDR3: CASSLDLGQPNTEAFF